The 19 T cell receptor beta chains listed next were all sequenced from one sample in a study of cytomegalovirus exposure and HLA in healthy donors. The PCR ran on 60 Vbeta and 13 Jbeta primers. Sequencing was performed with immunoSEQ multiplex PCR; in TCRdb, only in-frame clones are kept and a portion is missing. The sample comprises about 120,000 clones, about 10% of which are singletons, and 2.5% to 3.5% rests with the top ten. Sequencing was carried out using PBMCs. Receptors originate from a man in his thirties or forties in good health and CMV-seronegative.

This sequence joins TRBV27 and TRBJ1-3; tentatively, D is TRBD1 (5 bases). The CDR3 is 16 residues long. Trimming left V 4 bases short and J 4 bases short, with 17 bases between. The germline V gene has CDR1 MNHEY and CDR2 SMNVEV (reference sequence). The CDR3 DNA reads TGTGCCAGCAGTTACCGGTGGGGGGAGGCCGGAAACACCATATATTTT. Translation gives CASSYRWGEAGNTIYF.

The J gene is TRBJ2-1, the V gene TRBV10-2; D gene ambiguous. The V gene's germline CDR1 is WSHSY and CDR2 SAAADI. The CDR3 sequence is 14 residues long. The ends were cut back, 3 bases at V and 0 bases at J, with 6 bases in the middle. The CDR3 reads CASSDFSSYNEQFF. DNA of the CDR3: TGCGCCAGCAGTGACTTCAGCTCCTACAATGAGCAGTTCTTC.

J is TRBJ1-2 and V is TRBV6-1, with 7 positions matching TRBD1. V shed 4 bases and J 7 bases; nucleotides not matched to a gene: 6. The germline V gene encodes CDR1 MNHNS and CDR2 SASEGT. The CDR3 runs to 13 residues. DNA of the CDR3: TGTGCCAGCAGTGCTGAGGGGGCGGGTGGCTACACCTTC. It codes for CASSAEGAGGYTF.

This chain links TRBV28 with TRBJ2-7; D remains unclear. The CDR3 spans 13 residues. The V and J ends lost 3 bases and 6 bases respectively, with 12 bases between them. Germline assignment: CDR1 MDHEN and CDR2 SYDVKM. This CDR3 is CASSLAPFSEQYF. CDR3 DNA sequence: TGTGCCAGCAGTTTGGCACCTTTTTCCGAGCAGTACTTC.

The rearrangement links TRBV6-1 to TRBJ2-3; 8 positions agree with TRBD1. The CDR3 is 15 residues long. Losses at the gene ends were 4 bases for V and 4 bases for J; bases not matched to a gene: 7. The germline V gene has CDR1 MNHNS and CDR2 SASEGT. This CDR3 is CASSVLDRVPDTQYF. The CDR3 DNA reads as TGTGCCAGCAGTGTGTTGGACAGGGTTCCAGATACGCAGTATTTT.

This clone has a handful of counts. The V call is TRBV4-1, the J call TRBJ2-2, with 9 bases fitting TRBD1. The CDR3 covers 16 residues. Germline CDR1 and CDR2: MGHRA and YSYEKL. V shed 1 base and J 7 bases; nucleotides not matched to a gene: 7. The CDR3 spells CASSQVTDRGSGELFF. For the CDR3, the DNA is TGCGCCAGCAGCCAAGTGACAGACAGGGGGAGCGGGGAGCTGTTTTTT.

This sequence joins TRBV6-1 and TRBJ2-3; 8 positions match TRBD2. Germline V CDR1 and CDR2: MNHNS, SASEGT. The ends lost 5 bases at V and 7 bases at J; junction bases unmatched: 11. CDR3 size: 15 residues. The CDR3 coding sequence is TGTGCCAGCAGTTCTGCGGGAGGACCAACCCATACGCAGTATTTT. Residues: CASSSAGGPTHTQYF.

This chain uses TRBV7-2 with TRBJ1-5, with 11 bases matching TRBD1. The CDR3 extends over 15 amino acids. Trimming removed 5 bases from V and 7 bases from J; junction bases left unmatched: 7. Germline V gives CDR1 SGHTA, CDR2 FQGNSA. The CDR3: CASSRDRGGYQPQHF. Written as DNA, the CDR3 is TGTGCCAGCAGCCGGGACAGGGGGGGTTACCAGCCCCAGCATTTT.

A few counts support this clone. V gene TRBV27 combines with J gene TRBJ2-7; TRBD1 matches 9 bases. Germline V gene data show CDR1 as MNHEY and CDR2 as SMNVEV (reference sequence). The V gene end was trimmed by 6 bases and the J gene end by 2 bases; junction bases not matched to a gene: 5. The CDR3 covers 14 residues. CDR3 DNA: TGTGCCAGCAGAAAAGGGACAGGGACCTACGAGCAGTACTTC. Its translation: CASRKGTGTYEQYF.

V and J are TRBV10-3 and TRBJ2-2, with D tentatively TRBD2 (6 bases). V was pared by 0 bases and J by 6 bases, with 11 bases between. In germline, CDR1 is ENHRY, CDR2 SYGVKD. The CDR3 runs 15 residues. The CDR3 loop is CAISESRAGPGELFF. The CDR3, as DNA: TGTGCCATCAGTGAGTCGCGGGCGGGGCCCGGGGAGCTGTTTTTT.

This clone was seen just once. This chain uses TRBV6-6 with TRBJ2-7; 10 nucleotides line up with TRBD1. The CDR3 extends over 16 amino acids. Germline CDR1 reads MNHNY; CDR2 reads SVGAGI (reference sequence). J gave up 5 bases and V 6 bases, and 13 bases lay outside the gene matches. CDR3 loop: CASRLNRDRGSDEQYF. The DNA for the CDR3 is TGTGCCAGCAGGCTGAACCGGGACAGGGGTTCGGACGAGCAGTACTTC.

This clone was observed a few times. CDR3 sequence (DNA): TGTGCCAGCAGTGACTCGCATCGGGCCGGGGGAGGTAGCACAGATACGCAGTATTTT. This sequence encodes CASSDSHRAGGGSTDTQYF. This sequence joins TRBV6-4 and TRBJ2-3, with TRBD2 as a possible D gene (6 bases). Germline assignment: CDR1 MRHNA and CDR2 SNTAGT. Trimming cost V 0 bases and J 0 bases, with 19 bases left between them. This CDR3 has 19 residues.

This clone was seen a handful of times. The chain carries TRBV18 and TRBJ2-6, with 7 bases matching TRBD1. The V gene's germline CDR1 is KGHSH and CDR2 LQKENI. Trimming cost V 0 bases and J 1 base; bases outside gene matches: 3. The CDR3 runs 17 residues. The CDR3 is CASSPPGGRSGANVLTF. The CDR3 DNA is TGTGCCAGCTCACCACCAGGGGGCAGGTCTGGGGCCAACGTCCTGACTTTC.

The chain combines TRBV5-1 with TRBJ2-7; 8 bases fit TRBD1. The V gene end was trimmed by 4 bases and the J gene end by 5 bases; junction bases not matched to a gene: 8. CDR1 is SGHRS, CDR2 YFSETQ, per germline. The CDR3 loop spans 14 amino acids. The CDR3 reads CASSGQGASHEQYF. As DNA, the CDR3 is TGCGCCAGCAGCGGGCAGGGGGCCAGTCACGAGCAGTACTTC.

Only a few counts were recorded for this clone. The genes are TRBV2 and TRBJ2-3; TRBD1 agrees at 8 bases. J was trimmed by 0 bases and V by 7 bases; bases with no gene match: 3. Looked up from germline, CDR1 is SNHLY and CDR2 is FYNNEI. This CDR3 comprises 14 residues. The CDR3 loop reads CASNGQGSTDTQYF. DNA of the CDR3: TGTGCCAGCAATGGACAGGGAAGCACAGATACGCAGTATTTT.

This clone showed up just a few times. The rearrangement joins TRBV5-1 to TRBJ2-2; a possible D gene is TRBD1 (5 bases). Germline V gene lookup returns CDR1 SGHRS and CDR2 YFSETQ. This CDR3 has 16 residues. V lost 4 bases, J lost 1 base, and 14 bases lay in between. The DNA for the CDR3 is TGCGCCAGCAGCCCGGATGACAGACTGAACACCGGGGAGCTGTTTTTT. It translates to CASSPDDRLNTGELFF.

V gene TRBV19 combines with J gene TRBJ2-7, with TRBD2 matching over 11 bases. The CDR3 has 14 amino acids. With 6 bases clipped from V and 6 bases from J, the junction kept 7 bases outside the gene matches. Germline lookup yields CDR1 LNHDA and CDR2 SQIVND (reference sequence). This chain's CDR3 is CASRVAGGPGEQYF. CDR3 nucleotide sequence: TGTGCCAGTAGGGTAGCGGGAGGGCCAGGCGAGCAGTACTTC.

The V and J genes are TRBV12-5 and TRBJ1-1, with D possibly being TRBD1 (6 bases). The germline V gene has CDR1 LGHNT and CDR2 FRNRAP. The CDR3 consists of 15 residues. Between the trimmed V and J ends, which lost 0 bases and 6 bases, there was a span of 14 bases. CDR3 region: CASGLVGGGAAEAFF. The CDR3 nucleotides are TGTGCTAGTGGTTTGGTAGGGGGGGGCGCCGCTGAAGCTTTCTTT.

This clone showed up just a few times. The chain employs TRBV5-1 and TRBJ2-5, with TRBD2 matching over 8 bases. V gave up 1 base and J gave up 5 bases; unmatched junction bases: 7. CDR1 is SGHRS and CDR2 is YFSETQ in the germline V gene. The CDR3 totals 15 residues. As DNA, the CDR3 is TGCGCCAGCAGCTTGCAATCGGGGGGGCCGGAGACCCAGTACTTC. Amino acids: CASSLQSGGPETQYF.